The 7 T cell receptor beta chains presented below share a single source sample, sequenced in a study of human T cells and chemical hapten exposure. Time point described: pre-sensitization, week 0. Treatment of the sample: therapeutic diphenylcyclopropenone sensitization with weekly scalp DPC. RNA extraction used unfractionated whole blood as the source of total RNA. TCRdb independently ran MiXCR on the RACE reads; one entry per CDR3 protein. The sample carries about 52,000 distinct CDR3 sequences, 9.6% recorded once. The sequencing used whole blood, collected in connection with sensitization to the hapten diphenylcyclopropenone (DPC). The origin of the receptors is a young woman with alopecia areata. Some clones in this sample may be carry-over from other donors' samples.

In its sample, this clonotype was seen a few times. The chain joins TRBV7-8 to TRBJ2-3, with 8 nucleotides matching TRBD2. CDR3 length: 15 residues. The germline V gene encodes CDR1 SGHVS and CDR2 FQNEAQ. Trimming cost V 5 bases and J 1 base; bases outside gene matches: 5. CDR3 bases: TGTGCCAGCAGCGGCGGGAGGTCAGGCACAGATACGCAGTATTTT. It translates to CASSGGRSGTDTQYF.

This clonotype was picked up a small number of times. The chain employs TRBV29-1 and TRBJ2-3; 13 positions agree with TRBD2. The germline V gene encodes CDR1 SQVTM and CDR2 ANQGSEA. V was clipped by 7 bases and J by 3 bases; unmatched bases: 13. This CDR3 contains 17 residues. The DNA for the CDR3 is TGCAGCGCAGGGACTAGCGGGGTCCTGGTTTTGACAGATACGCAGTATTTT. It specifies CSAGTSGVLVLTDTQYF.

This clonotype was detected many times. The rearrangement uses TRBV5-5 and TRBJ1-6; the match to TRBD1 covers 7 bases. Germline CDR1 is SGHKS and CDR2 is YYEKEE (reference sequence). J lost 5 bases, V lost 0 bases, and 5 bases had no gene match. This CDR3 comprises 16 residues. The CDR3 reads CASSLALGQNNSPLHF. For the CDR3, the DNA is TGTGCCAGCAGCTTGGCCCTGGGACAGAATAATTCACCCCTCCACTTT.

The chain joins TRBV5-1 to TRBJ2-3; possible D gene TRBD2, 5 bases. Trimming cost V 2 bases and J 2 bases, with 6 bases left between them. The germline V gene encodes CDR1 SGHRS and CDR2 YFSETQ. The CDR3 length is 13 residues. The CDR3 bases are TGCGCCAGCAGCTTCGACTACACAGATACGCAGTATTTT. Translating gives CASSFDYTDTQYF.

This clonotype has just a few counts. The CDR3 spells CASSFGQGLHPGELFF. The CDR3 DNA is TGTGCCAGCAGCTTTGGACAGGGGCTACACCCCGGGGAGCTGTTTTTT. The V and J genes are TRBV7-3 and TRBJ2-2; 9 bases fit TRBD1. After removal of 3 bases from V and 6 bases from J, the junction contained 8 bases not matched to a gene. The CDR3 length is 16 residues. Germline V lookup: CDR1 SGHTA, CDR2 FQGTGA.

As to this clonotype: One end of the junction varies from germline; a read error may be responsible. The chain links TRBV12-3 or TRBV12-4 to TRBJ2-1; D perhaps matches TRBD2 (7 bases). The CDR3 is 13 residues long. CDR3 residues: CASSLAGDNERFF. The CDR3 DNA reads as TGTGCCAGCAGTTTGGCGGGGGACAATGAGCGGTTCTTC.

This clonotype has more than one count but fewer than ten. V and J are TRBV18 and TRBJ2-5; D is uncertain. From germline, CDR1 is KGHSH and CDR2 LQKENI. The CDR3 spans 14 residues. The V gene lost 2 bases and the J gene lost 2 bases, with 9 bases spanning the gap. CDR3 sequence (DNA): TGTGCCAGCTCACCAGTACAGATTCAAGAGACCCAGTACTTC. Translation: CASSPVQIQETQYF.